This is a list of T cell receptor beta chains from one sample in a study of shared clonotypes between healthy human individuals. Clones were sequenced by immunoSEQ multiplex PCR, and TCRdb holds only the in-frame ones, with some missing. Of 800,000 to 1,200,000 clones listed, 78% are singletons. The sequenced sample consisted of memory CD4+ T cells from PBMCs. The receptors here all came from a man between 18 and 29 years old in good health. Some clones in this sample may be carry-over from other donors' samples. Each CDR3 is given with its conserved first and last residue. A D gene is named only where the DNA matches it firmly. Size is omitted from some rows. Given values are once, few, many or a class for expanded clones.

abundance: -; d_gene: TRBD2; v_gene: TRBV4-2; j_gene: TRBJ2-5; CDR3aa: CASSQGTLGLAGRVETQYF; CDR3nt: TGTGCCAGCAGCCAAGGGACCCTGGGACTAGCGGGAAGAGTAGAGACCCAGTACTTC
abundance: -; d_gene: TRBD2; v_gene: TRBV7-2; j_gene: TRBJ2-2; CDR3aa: CASSLGGRGTGELFF; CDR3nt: TGTGCCAGCAGCTTAGGCGGGAGAGGGACCGGGGAGCTGTTTTTT
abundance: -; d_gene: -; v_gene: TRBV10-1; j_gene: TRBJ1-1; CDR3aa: CASIVRGDEAFF; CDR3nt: TGCGCCAGCATAGTAAGGGGGGACGAAGCTTTCTTT
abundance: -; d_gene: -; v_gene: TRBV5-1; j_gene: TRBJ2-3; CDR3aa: CASSLGQLYTDTQYF; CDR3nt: TGCGCCAGCAGCTTGGGACAGCTCTACACAGATACGCAGTATTTT
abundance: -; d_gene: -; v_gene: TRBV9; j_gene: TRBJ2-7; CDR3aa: CASSQGGDSYYEQYF; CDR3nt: TGTGCCAGCAGCCAAGGGGGAGACAGTTACTACGAGCAGTACTTC
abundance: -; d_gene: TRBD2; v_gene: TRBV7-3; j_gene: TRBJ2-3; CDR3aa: CASSPLAESTDTQYF; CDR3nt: TGTGCCAGCAGCCCCCTAGCGGAGAGCACAGATACGCAGTATTTT
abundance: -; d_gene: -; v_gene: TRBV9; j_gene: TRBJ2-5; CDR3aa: CASSVGSSNLQETQYF; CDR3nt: TGTGCCAGCAGCGTAGGGTCTAGCAACCTCCAAGAGACCCAGTACTTC
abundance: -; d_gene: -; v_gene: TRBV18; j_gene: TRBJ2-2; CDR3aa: CASSPPGRGTGELFF; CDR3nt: TGTGCCAGCTCACCCCCAGGGAGAGGCACCGGGGAGCTGTTTTTT
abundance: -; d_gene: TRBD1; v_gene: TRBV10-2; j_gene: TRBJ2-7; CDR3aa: CASSSRDRGTYEQYF; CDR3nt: TGCGCCAGCAGTTCCCGGGACAGGGGAACCTACGAGCAGTACTTC
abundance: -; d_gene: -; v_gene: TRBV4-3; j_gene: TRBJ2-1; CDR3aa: CASSLSGSYNEQFF; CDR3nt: TGCGCCAGCAGCCTATCGGGAAGCTACAATGAGCAGTTCTTC
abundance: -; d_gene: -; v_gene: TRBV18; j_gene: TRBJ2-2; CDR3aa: CASSPSHGGELFF; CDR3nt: TGTGCCAGCTCACCATCGCATGGCGGGGAGCTGTTTTTT
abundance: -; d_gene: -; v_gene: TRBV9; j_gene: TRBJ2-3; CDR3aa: CASSELAIPDTQYF; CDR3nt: TGTGCCAGCAGCGAGTTGGCAATCCCAGATACGCAGTATTTT
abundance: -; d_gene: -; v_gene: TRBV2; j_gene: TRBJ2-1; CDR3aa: CASSEQGQSYNEQFF; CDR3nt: TGTGCCAGCAGTGAACAGGGGCAATCCTACAATGAGCAGTTCTTC
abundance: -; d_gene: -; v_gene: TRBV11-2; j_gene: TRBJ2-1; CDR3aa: CASSLVRASYNEQFF; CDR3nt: TGTGCCAGCAGCTTAGTCAGAGCCTCCTACAATGAGCAGTTCTTC
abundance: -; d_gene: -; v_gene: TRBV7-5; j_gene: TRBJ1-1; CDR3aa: CARLTTGSHLDSTEAFF; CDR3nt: TGTGCCAGATTGACTACCGGGTCACATTTAGATAGCACTGAAGCTTTCTTT
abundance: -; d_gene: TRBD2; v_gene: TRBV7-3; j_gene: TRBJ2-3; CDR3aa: CASSLTGGGGNPGTDTQYF; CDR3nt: TGTGCCAGCAGCTTAACGGGCGGCGGGGGGAACCCAGGCACAGATACGCAGTATTTT
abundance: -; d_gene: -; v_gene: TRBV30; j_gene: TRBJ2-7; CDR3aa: CAWTVGTYPYEQYF; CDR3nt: TGTGCCTGGACCGTCGGGACCTATCCCTACGAGCAGTACTTC
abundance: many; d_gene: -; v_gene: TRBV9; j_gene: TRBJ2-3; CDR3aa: CASSVASGTDTQYF; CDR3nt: TGTGCCAGCAGCGTAGCTAGCGGCACAGATACGCAGTATTTT
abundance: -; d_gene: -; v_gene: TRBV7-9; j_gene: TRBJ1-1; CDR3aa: CASSFSGTLYEAFF; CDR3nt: TGTGCCAGCAGCTTCTCGGGGACACTATATGAAGCTTTCTTT
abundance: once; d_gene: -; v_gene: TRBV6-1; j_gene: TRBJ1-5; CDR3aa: CASSGGADYQPQHF; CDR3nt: TGTGCCAGCAGTGGAGGGGCAGATTATCAGCCCCAGCATTTT
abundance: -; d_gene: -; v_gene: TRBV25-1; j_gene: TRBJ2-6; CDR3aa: CASSDLSGANVLTF; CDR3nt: TGTGCCAGCAGTGACCTCTCTGGGGCCAACGTCCTGACTTTC
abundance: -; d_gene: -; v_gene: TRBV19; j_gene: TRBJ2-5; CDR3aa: CASSRGATLGETQYF; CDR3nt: TGTGCCAGTAGCAGGGGAGCTACCCTCGGAGAGACCCAGTACTTC
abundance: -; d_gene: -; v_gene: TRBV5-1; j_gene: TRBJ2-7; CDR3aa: CASSFGDRSSYEQYF; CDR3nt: TGCGCCAGCAGCTTCGGTGACAGGAGCTCCTACGAGCAGTACTTC
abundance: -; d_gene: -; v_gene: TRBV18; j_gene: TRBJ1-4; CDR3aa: CASSPSLGGSNEKLFF; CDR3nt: TGTGCCAGCTCACCCTCGTTGGGGGGGTCTAATGAAAAACTGTTTTTT
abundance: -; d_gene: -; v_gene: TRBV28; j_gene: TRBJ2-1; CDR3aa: CASSVDSMEFF; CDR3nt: TGTGCCAGCAGTGTAGACAGTATGGAGTTCTTC
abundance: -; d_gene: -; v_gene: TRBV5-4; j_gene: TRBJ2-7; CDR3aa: CASSSTGYEQYF; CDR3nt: TGTGCCAGCAGCTCAACAGGCTACGAGCAGTACTTC
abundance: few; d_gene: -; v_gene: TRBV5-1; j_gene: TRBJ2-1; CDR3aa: CASSLVGESGNEQFF; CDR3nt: TGCGCCAGCAGCTTGGTTGGGGAGTCGGGCAATGAGCAGTTCTTC